A selection of T cell receptor beta chains follows, all from one sample in a study of read filtering for tumor transcriptome and immune sequencing. One entry per CDR3 protein results from TCRdb running MiXCR on the reads. The table shows about 54,000 distinct CDR3 sequences, with roughly 12% occurring only once. Sequenced input: a population of CD138-negative cells sorted from bone marrow. The receptors were gathered from a donor aged 40 or over with multiple myeloma. Each CDR3 is given with its conserved first and last residue. A D gene is named only where the DNA matches it firmly. Clone size, where shown, is once, few, many, or a class for clones that have expanded.

d_gene	abundance	j_gene	v_gene	CDR3nt	CDR3aa
TRBD1	few	TRBJ1-2	TRBV14	TGTGCCAGCAGCCCGGACAGGGGAGTAGATGGCTACACCTTC	CASSPDRGVDGYTF
TRBD2	many	TRBJ2-3	TRBV10-3	TGTGCCATCAGTGCGGGGGGTACGCAGTATTTT	CAISAGGTQYF
NA	many	TRBJ1-1	TRBV6-6	TGTGCCAGCGCGCTCATGAACACTGAAGCTTTCTTT	CASALMNTEAFF
NA	many	TRBJ1-1	TRBV5-1	TGCGCTAGCAGCCAACAGGGGAACACTGAAGCTTTCTTT	CASSQQGNTEAFF
NA	few	TRBJ1-1	TRBV29-1	TGCAGCGGGGGTATGAAAGCTTTCTTT	CSGGMKAFF
NA	many	TRBJ1-1	TRBV15	TGTGCCACCAGCGGCATCAGGGGATTGAACACTGAAGCTTTCTTT	CATSGIRGLNTEAFF
NA	many	TRBJ2-2	TRBV20-1	TGCAGTGCTACCAGACAGGGAGGAACCGGGGAGCTGTTTTTT	CSATRQGGTGELFF
NA	many	TRBJ2-3	TRBV15	TGTGCCACCAGCAGAGATCAGTCTGATACGCAGTATTTT	CATSRDQSDTQYF
TRBD2	many	TRBJ2-3	TRBV6-2/TRBV6-3	TGTGCCACCCTACTAGCGGGGGCGGGAGATACGCAGTATTTT	CATLLAGAGDTQYF
TRBD1	many	TRBJ2-7	TRBV5-1	TGCGCCAGCAGCTCCCGGGACAGGGGAACCGAGCAGTACTTC	CASSSRDRGTEQYF
TRBD1	many	TRBJ2-7	TRBV7-2	TGTGCCAGCAGCGCCCGGGACAGGGCTTTATACGAGCAGTACTTC	CASSARDRALYEQYF
TRBD2	many	TRBJ2-3	TRBV3-1	TGTGCCAGCAGACTAGCGGGGCCGACAGATACGCAGTATTTT	CASRLAGPTDTQYF
NA	few	TRBJ2-7	TRBV5-1	TGCGCCAGCAGCTTGGTTCGAGAACCCTACGAGCAGTACTTC	CASSLVREPYEQYF
NA	many	TRBJ2-1	TRBV6-2/TRBV6-3	TGTGCCAGCAGTTACTTCTCAGATGAGCAGTTCTTC	CASSYFSDEQFF
TRBD1	many	TRBJ2-7	TRBV5-5	TGTGCCAGCAGCTACGGACAGGGGGAGTCCTACGAGCAGTACTTC	CASSYGQGESYEQYF
NA	many	TRBJ2-1	TRBV29-1	TGCAGCGTCCAATTAAACAGGGGCGGGGGGTACAATGAGCAGTTCTTC	CSVQLNRGGGYNEQFF
NA	many	TRBJ1-6	TRBV4-1	TGCGCCAGCAGCCAAGACGTCGGACTTCGGGGTTCACCCCTCCACTTT	CASSQDVGLRGSPLHF
NA	many	TRBJ2-3	TRBV11-2	TGTGCCAGCAGCTCCATAGCCGGGCCACGAGATACGCAGTATTTT	CASSSIAGPRDTQYF
TRBD1	many	TRBJ2-7	TRBV7-8	TGTGCCAGCAGCCTAGAATGGGGACAGGGATACTACGAGCAGTACTTC	CASSLEWGQGYYEQYF
TRBD1	many	TRBJ1-5	TRBV12-3/TRBV12-4	TGTGCCAGCAGTGGACAGGGTAATAGTCAGCCCCAGCATTTT	CASSGQGNSQPQHF
NA	many	TRBJ1-1	TRBV3-1	TGTGCCAGCAGCCTACCCCAGGGCACTGAAGCTTTCTTT	CASSLPQGTEAFF
NA	few	TRBJ2-6	TRBV7-6	TGTGCCAGCAGCTTAGCAAGGGCCTCTGGGGCCAACGTCCTGACTTTC	CASSLARASGANVLTF
NA	many	TRBJ1-5	TRBV5-5	TGTGCCAGCAGCGGGACCGGACAGAGCAATCAGCCCCAGCATTTT	CASSGTGQSNQPQHF
TRBD2	few	TRBJ2-1	TRBV7-3	TGTGCCAGCAGCTTAGGCGGGGGGGCAAATGGGCAGTTCTTC	CASSLGGGANGQFF
NA	NA	TRBJ1-5	TRBV3-1	TGTGCCAGCAGCCCCGGACAAAGCAATCAGCCCCAGCATTTT	CASSPGQSNQPQHF
NA	many	TRBJ2-4	TRBV12-3/TRBV12-4	TGTGCCAGCAGGGTCAACAAAAGGGACATTCAGTACTTC	CASRVNKRDIQYF
NA	many	TRBJ2-5	TRBV29-1	TGCAGCGGGGTCCCCGGGGCCCAAGAGACCCAGTACTTC	CSGVPGAQETQYF
NA	many	TRBJ1-1	TRBV21-1	TGTGCCAGCAGCAAAAATTTAACAGGGGGCACTGAAGCTTTCTTT	CASSKNLTGGTEAFF
TRBD2	many	TRBJ2-3	TRBV5-1	TGCGCCAGCATGACGGCCACTAGCGCGGACACAGATACGCAGTATTTT	CASMTATSADTDTQYF
NA	few	TRBJ2-5	TRBV29-1	TGCAGCGTTGGAGGGCAAAGGGGTGTCCGGGGGACCCAGTACTTC	CSVGGQRGVRGTQYF
TRBD2	many	TRBJ2-7	TRBV20-1	TGCAGTGCTTTCGTTAGCGGGGGTTCCTACGAGCAGTACTTC	CSAFVSGGSYEQYF
TRBD2	many	TRBJ2-5	TRBV9	TGTGCCAGCAGCGTAGGCGGTAGCGGGGACCAAGAGACCCAGTACTTC	CASSVGGSGDQETQYF
NA	many	TRBJ1-5	TRBV5-6	TGTGCCAGCAGCTTGGGTCCTGGACAGCTTCAGCCCCAGCATTTT	CASSLGPGQLQPQHF
NA	many	TRBJ2-4	TRBV3-1	TGTGCCAGCAGCCAGCCAGGGAGAGGCATTCAGTACTTC	CASSQPGRGIQYF
NA	many	TRBJ1-5	TRBV7-9	TGTGCCAGCAGCTTCGGGACACCGGATAGCAATCAGCCCCAGCATTTT	CASSFGTPDSNQPQHF
TRBD1	many	TRBJ2-5	TRBV12-3/TRBV12-4	TGTGCCAGCAGTTGGACAGGGGAAGAGACCCAGTACTTC	CASSWTGEETQYF
NA	many	TRBJ2-7	TRBV28	TGTGCCAGCACCCCGCCCAGGCCTCCCTACGAGCAGTACTTC	CASTPPRPPYEQYF